This passage covers 27 T cell receptor beta chains from one sample sequenced in a study of memory CD4+ T cells and cytomegalovirus serostatus. Clones were sequenced by immunoSEQ multiplex PCR, and TCRdb holds only the in-frame ones, with some missing. The table shows roughly 42,000 clones, with around 80% occurring only once. Single viable CD3+CD4+CD8-CD45RO+ cells were sorted as the memory CD4+ T cells. The sample was memory CD4+ T cells from blood. The receptors stem from an adult in good health and CMV-seronegative.

This chain connects TRBV28 to TRBJ1-2, with 11 bases matching TRBD1. From germline, CDR1 is MDHEN and CDR2 SYDVKM. The CDR3 is made up of 14 amino acids. The ends lost 11 bases at V and 0 bases at J; junction bases unmatched: 5. Here the CDR3 reads CASLGQGANYGYTF. The CDR3 DNA follows: TGTGCCTCCCTGGGACAGGGGGCTAACTATGGCTACACCTTC.

V is TRBV11-2 and J is TRBJ2-1, with unresolved D. Trimming cost V 5 bases and J 10 bases, with 12 bases left between them. Per germline, CDR1 SGHAT and CDR2 FQNNGV. The CDR3 contains 12 residues. The DNA for the CDR3 is TGTGCCAGCAGCGATCTGACGTTAGAGCAGTTCTTC. Its translation: CASSDLTLEQFF.

The rearrangement joins TRBV10-1 to TRBJ1-5; D not resolved. The CDR3 sequence is 13 residues long. Per germline, CDR1 WNHNN and CDR2 SYGVQD (reference sequence). V was shortened by 6 bases and J by 7 bases, with 13 bases between the two germline ends. The CDR3 region has the DNA TGCGCCAGCAGCCAAGGCGTAGACCAGCCCCAGCATTTT. Amino acid sequence: CASSQGVDQPQHF.

In this sample, this clone turned up a few times. J is TRBJ2-2 and V is TRBV4-1; D gene uncertain. This CDR3 is 15 amino acids long. CDR1 is MGHRA and CDR2 is YSYEKL in the germline V gene. Trimming removed 4 bases from V and 2 bases from J, with 11 bases in between. CDR3 region: CASSLMVGNTGELFF. The CDR3 DNA follows: TGCGCCAGCAGCCTTATGGTGGGTAACACCGGGGAGCTGTTTTTT.

The chain combines TRBV2 with TRBJ1-5, with D hard to call. The germline gives CDR1 SNHLY, CDR2 FYNNEI. The CDR3 runs to 15 residues. Deletions cut 9 bases from V and 2 bases from J, with 17 bases between. CDR3 loop: CASRLTTFGNQPQHF. For the CDR3, the DNA is TGTGCCAGTCGCCTAACAACTTTCGGCAATCAGCCCCAGCATTTT.

The CDR3 here is CASRAGTGGQGYTF. The CDR3 DNA is TGTGCCAGCAGGGCCGGGACAGGGGGACAAGGCTACACCTTC. The V and J genes are TRBV6-1 and TRBJ1-2; 11 bases line up with TRBD1. The CDR3 consists of 14 residues. V was clipped by 6 bases and J by 8 bases; unmatched bases: 8. Germline assignment: CDR1 MNHNS and CDR2 SASEGT.

V gene TRBV18 combines with J gene TRBJ1-5; 7 bases are a match to TRBD1. Trimming at V came to 1 base and at J to 3 bases, leaving 3 bases not matched to a gene. The CDR3 is made up of 15 amino acids. Germline V gene lookup returns CDR1 KGHSH and CDR2 LQKENI. CDR3 residues: CASSPLGTANQPQHF. The CDR3 DNA is TGTGCCAGCTCACCACTGGGGACAGCCAATCAGCCCCAGCATTTT.

The table lists this clone with a count of one. The chain is built from TRBV6-1 and TRBJ2-2; D not resolved. V was pared by 2 bases and J by 8 bases, with 9 bases between. Germline V gives CDR1 MNHNS, CDR2 SASEGT. The CDR3 spans 13 residues. CDR3 amino acids: CASSEINPGELFF. The CDR3 DNA sequence: TGTGCCAGCAGTGAAATTAATCCGGGGGAGCTGTTTTTT.

The J gene is TRBJ1-2, the V gene TRBV18, with D tentatively TRBD1 (5 bases). Deletions cut 2 bases from V and 7 bases from J, with 11 bases between. The CDR3 has 13 residues. Per germline, CDR1 KGHSH and CDR2 LQKENI. The CDR3 coding sequence is TGTGCCAGCTCACCAGCCGACAGTGCTGGCTACACCTTC. Protein product: CASSPADSAGYTF.

This clone turned up a few times. The rearrangement links TRBV30 to TRBJ1-1; D remains unclear. V was trimmed by 4 bases and J by 0 bases, leaving 9 bases between them. This CDR3 is built from 13 residues. Germline values: CDR1 GTSNPN, CDR2 SVGIG (reference sequence). CDR3 region: CAWKGFMNTEAFF. The CDR3 region has the DNA TGTGCCTGGAAGGGATTCATGAACACTGAAGCTTTCTTT. Together with reference TRBV30 and TRBJ1-1, the CDR3 gives the full variable domain: SQTIHQWPATLVQPVGSPLSLECTVEGTSNPNLYWYRQAAGRGLQLLFYSVGIGQISSEVPQNLSASRPQDRQFILSSKKLLLSDSGFYLCAWKGFMNTEAFFGQGTRLTVV.

This chain joins TRBV6-1 and TRBJ2-7; 12 bases agree with TRBD1. The CDR3 has 15 residues. Germline V gene lookup returns CDR1 MNHNS and CDR2 SASEGT. The J segment lost 4 bases and the V segment lost 5 bases, leaving 6 bases of the junction unmatched. Written as DNA, the CDR3 is TGTGCCAGCAGTAAAGGGACAGGGGGCGGGTACGAGCAGTACTTC. Its translation is CASSKGTGGGYEQYF.

J is TRBJ1-3 and V is TRBV5-1, with 7 bases aligning to TRBD1. CDR1 is SGHRS, CDR2 YFSETQ, per germline. This CDR3 is 20 amino acids long. Trimming cost V 3 bases and J 1 base; bases outside gene matches: 19. The CDR3, as DNA: TGCGCCAGCAGCTCCTCCGGGACAGCGGTGGGTAGACGGTCTGGAAACACCATATATTTT. Translated, it gives CASSSSGTAVGRRSGNTIYF.

The V and J genes are TRBV5-6 and TRBJ1-2; TRBD1 matches at 11 bases. Germline assignment: CDR1 SGHDT and CDR2 YYEEEE. The CDR3 spans 16 residues. V trimming: 3 bases; J trimming: 5 bases; junction bases outside the gene matches: 9. Written as DNA, the CDR3 is TGTGCCAGCAGCTCTACTGGGACAGGGGGTCGGTATGGCTACACCTTC. Translating gives CASSSTGTGGRYGYTF.

The rearrangement links TRBV6-5 to TRBJ2-3; TRBD2 matches 8 bases. Germline V lookup: CDR1 MNHEY, CDR2 SVGAGI. The CDR3 runs to 14 residues. Trimming removed 6 bases from V and 7 bases from J; junction bases left unmatched: 9. CDR3 coding DNA: TGTGCCAGCAGACTGACTAGCGCCCGGAATACGCAGTATTTT. It encodes CASRLTSARNTQYF.

The chain has TRBV27 and TRBJ1-6; 10 nucleotides match TRBD1. The CDR3 contains 14 residues. Losses at the gene ends were 7 bases for V and 7 bases for J; bases not matched to a gene: 4. The germline V gene has CDR1 MNHEY and CDR2 SMNVEV (reference sequence). The CDR3 spells CASTATGGNSPLHF. CDR3 nucleotides: TGTGCCAGCACAGCGACAGGGGGCAATTCACCCCTCCACTTT.

The chain employs TRBV4-1 and TRBJ1-4; TRBD1 aligns across 9 bases. In germline, CDR1 is MGHRA, CDR2 YSYEKL. With 3 bases clipped from V and 4 bases from J, the junction kept 6 bases outside the gene matches. This CDR3 spans 16 amino acids. CDR3: CASSQAGTGLNEKLFF. The CDR3 DNA reads TGCGCCAGCAGCCAGGCCGGGACAGGGCTTAATGAAAAACTGTTTTTT.

The chain has TRBV7-2 and TRBJ1-5; no firm D call. The germline CDR1 and CDR2 sequences are SGHTA and FQGNSA. V lost 5 bases, J lost 4 bases, and 9 bases lay in between. There are 13 residues in the CDR3. The CDR3 bases are TGTGCCAGCAGCGCGGGATCGAATCAGCCCCAGCATTTT. Its protein product is CASSAGSNQPQHF. The variable domain in full, completed from reference TRBV7-2 and TRBJ1-5, reads GAGVSQSPSNKVTEKGKDVELRCDPISGHTALYWYRQSLGQGLEFLIYFQGNSAPDKSGLPSDRFSAERTGGSVSTLTIQRTQQEDSAVYLCASSAGSNQPQHFGDGTRLSIL.

The chain carries TRBV2 and TRBJ1-1; TRBD1 matches at 12 bases. Germline assignment: CDR1 SNHLY and CDR2 FYNNEI. This CDR3 region has 16 residues. V trimming: 6 bases; J trimming: 3 bases; junction bases outside the gene matches: 8. The CDR3 nucleotides read TGTGCCAGCAGCGCGAGGGACAGGGGGCCGGACACTGAAGCTTTCTTT. Amino acid sequence: CASSARDRGPDTEAFF.

CDR3: CASRVGGIYGYTF. CDR3 DNA: TGTGCCAGCAGGGTAGGGGGGATATATGGCTACACCTTC. The chain has TRBV25-1 and TRBJ1-2; D is possibly TRBD1 (6 bases). The CDR3 has 13 amino acids. V was clipped by 6 bases and J by 5 bases, with 13 bases between them. CDR1 and CDR2 (germline): MGHDK, SYGVNS.

This chain uses TRBV2 with TRBJ1-6; a possible D gene is TRBD1 (6 bases). V gave up 10 bases and J gave up 10 bases, with 17 bases separating them. CDR3 length equals 13 residues. In germline, CDR1 is SNHLY, CDR2 FYNNEI. The CDR3 region has the DNA TGTGCCACCTCGCCACCAGGGGTATCACCCCTCCACTTT. Its translation: CATSPPGVSPLHF.

This clone appeared a few times. The chain combines TRBV2 with TRBJ2-5; D is tentatively TRBD1 or TRBD2 (5 bases each). The germline V gene encodes CDR1 SNHLY and CDR2 FYNNEI. V was pared by 10 bases and J by 1 base, with 10 bases between. This CDR3 region has 12 residues. The CDR3 bases are TGTGCCACCCTGGGGACCCAAGAGACCCAGTACTTC. As protein: CATLGTQETQYF.

The chain's CDR3 is CASQDRLSGNTIYF. CDR3 nucleotides: TGTGCCAGCCAAGACAGGCTCTCTGGAAACACCATATATTTT. The rearrangement joins TRBV19 to TRBJ1-3, with a weak D call TRBD1 (6 bases). There are 14 residues in the CDR3. V lost 9 bases, J lost 0 bases, and 12 bases lay in between. Germline lookup yields CDR1 LNHDA and CDR2 SQIVND (reference sequence).

This clone was seen only a few times. The J gene is TRBJ2-7, the V gene TRBV30, with 7 positions matching TRBD2. Germline V gene lookup returns CDR1 GTSNPN and CDR2 SVGIG (reference sequence). The ends lost 5 bases at V and 7 bases at J; junction bases unmatched: 8. CDR3 size: 12 residues. CDR3 DNA: TGTGCCTGGGGCATGGGAGGGGCGGAGCAGTACTTC. This encodes CAWGMGGAEQYF.

The chain employs TRBV2 and TRBJ1-1; D gene ambiguous. Germline assignment: CDR1 SNHLY and CDR2 FYNNEI. This CDR3 has 11 residues. The ends were cut back, 7 bases at V and 6 bases at J, with 9 bases in the middle. In DNA form, the CDR3 reads TGTGCCAGCACCGCCCGGGCTGAAGCTTTCTTT. This encodes CASTARAEAFF.

The chain employs TRBV11-1 and TRBJ2-6, with D perhaps being TRBD1 or TRBD2 (6 bases each). Trimming shortened V by 6 bases and J by 2 bases, and 11 bases separated the two germline ends. Germline V gene sequence: CDR1 SGHAT, CDR2 FQDESV (reference sequence). The CDR3 covers 15 residues. CDR3 loop: CASRPRGPGANVLTF. The CDR3 DNA follows: TGTGCCAGCAGACCACGGGGGCCTGGGGCCAACGTCCTGACTTTC.

The chain joins TRBV5-8 to TRBJ1-2; no clear D gene. CDR3 length: 14 amino acids. V lost 0 bases and J 5 bases, leaving 11 bases between the germline ends. Germline V lookup: CDR1 SGHTS, CDR2 YDEGEE. This CDR3 is CASSLEAVIYGYTF. CDR3 sequence (DNA): TGTGCCAGCAGCTTGGAGGCAGTAATTTATGGCTACACCTTC.

This chain uses TRBV5-1 with TRBJ1-2; 7 nucleotides agree with TRBD1. The V segment lost 4 bases and the J segment 8 bases; nucleotides outside the gene matches: 8. From germline, CDR1 is SGHRS and CDR2 YFSETQ. The CDR3 sequence is 13 residues long. CDR3 nucleotides: TGCGCCAGCAGCCCGGGACAGCTCAAAGGCTACACCTTC. Translation gives CASSPGQLKGYTF.